The 19 T cell receptor beta chains listed next were all sequenced from one sample in a study of T cells in Graves' hyperthyroidism and ophthalmopathy. Amplification of TCR beta CDR3 regions used RNA as the template. Primed by the HTBI set, a first-round RT-PCR was run on the TCR CDR3. TCRdb re-analysed the multiplex PCR reads in MiXCR, keeping a single row per CDR3 protein. The repertoire holds about 180,000 distinct CDR3 sequences, over 15% seen once, with under 35% in the top ten. Sequencing used blood. The receptors come from a woman aged 45-60 years with Graves' hyperthyroidism.

This clonotype was seen repeatedly, ten times or more. CDR3: CASSDSYQETQYF. The CDR3 DNA reads TGTGCCAGCAGTGACAGCTACCAAGAGACCCAGTACTTC. The gene calls are TRBV2 and TRBJ2-5; D gene ambiguous. Germline V gene data show CDR1 as SNHLY and CDR2 as FYNNEI. V dropped 3 bases and J dropped 0 bases, with 5 bases sitting between them. The CDR3 has 13 residues.

This clonotype was seen ten or more times. CDR3 in DNA: TGCAGTGCTAGCGGGGGACTAGCGGGGGCCTCCTACGAGCAGTACTTC. The encoded protein is CSASGGLAGASYEQYF. The genes are TRBV20-1 and TRBJ2-7, with 14 positions matching TRBD2. The CDR3 sequence is 16 residues long. The J segment lost 0 bases and the V segment lost 3 bases, leaving 4 bases of the junction unmatched. Germline lookup yields CDR1 DFQATT and CDR2 SNEGSKA (reference sequence).

Points on this clonotype: A read error is possible here, since a much larger clone lies one base away. The chain recombines TRBV11-3 with TRBJ2-1, with no clear D. CDR1 and CDR2 (germline): SGHNT, YENEEA. This CDR3 has 14 residues. The CDR3 reads CASSLGETYNGQFF. CDR3 sequence (DNA): TGTGCCAGCAGCTTAGGAGAGACCTACAATGGGCAGTTCTTC.

This clonotype appeared many times. The chain carries TRBV20-1 and TRBJ2-1; TRBD2 agrees at 7 bases. CDR3 length: 16 amino acids. The trim removed 0 bases at V and 3 bases at J, leaving 8 bases unmatched. CDR1 is DFQATT and CDR2 is SNEGSKA in the germline V gene (reference sequence). The chain's CDR3 is CSARDQTSPVYNEQFF. The CDR3 nucleotides are TGCAGTGCTAGAGACCAGACTAGCCCTGTCTACAATGAGCAGTTCTTC.

This clonotype was seen a handful of times. The DNA is left out, because the CDR3 cannot be placed on it with certainty; the CDR3 is given as TCRdb lists it. The gene calls are TRBV27 and TRBJ1-1. The CDR3 is 12 residues long, counting both termini. CDR1 is MNHEY and CDR2 is SMNVEV in the germline V gene (reference sequence). The CDR3 sequence is CASSTSTVAAFF.

This clonotype was seen many times. The V and J genes are TRBV9 and TRBJ2-4; the match to TRBD1 covers 7 bases. Trimming at V came to 3 bases and at J to 5 bases, leaving 5 bases not matched to a gene. This CDR3 is 14 amino acids long. CDR1 and CDR2 (germline): SGDLS, YYNGEE. CDR3 DNA: TGTGCCAGCAGCGCCTGGGACAGTGAAAACATTCAGTACTTC. This gives the protein CASSAWDSENIQYF.

This clonotype was found many times. The rearrangement uses TRBV6-1 and TRBJ1-1; D is uncertain. The CDR3 is made up of 14 amino acids. V was trimmed by 6 bases and J by 0 bases, leaving 11 bases between them. CDR1 and CDR2 (germline): MNHNS, SASEGT. The CDR3 loop reads CASRERYMNTEAFF. For the CDR3, the DNA is TGTGCCAGCAGGGAAAGGTACATGAACACTGAAGCTTTCTTT.

The chain recombines TRBV6-1 with TRBJ2-7, with TRBD2 matching 10 bases. J was trimmed by 2 bases and V by 4 bases; bases with no gene match: 5. Germline V CDR1 and CDR2: MNHNS, SASEGT. The CDR3 length is 15 residues. CDR3 in DNA: TGTGCCAGCAGTGGACTAGCGGGTGCCCCCTACGAGCAGTACTTC. This gives the protein CASSGLAGAPYEQYF.

This clonotype was detected ten times or more. The gene calls are TRBV27 and TRBJ1-6; tentative D call: TRBD1 (6 bases). Germline V gives CDR1 MNHEY, CDR2 SMNVEV (reference sequence). Deletions cut 5 bases from V and 8 bases from J, with 16 bases between. The CDR3 sequence is 15 residues long. The CDR3 DNA follows: TGTGCCAGCAGTCTGCGGACAGAAGGGTATTCACCCCTCCACTTT. As protein: CASSLRTEGYSPLHF.

This clonotype was seen at least ten times. V and J are TRBV19 and TRBJ1-4; D gene unclear. Trimming removed 6 bases from V and 0 bases from J, with 11 bases in between. This CDR3 has 15 amino acids. CDR1 and CDR2 from the germline V gene are LNHDA and SQIVND (reference sequence). The CDR3 is CASREYRATNEKLFF. CDR3 nucleotides: TGTGCCAGTAGGGAGTATCGGGCAACTAATGAAAAACTGTTTTTT.

This clonotype has just a few counts. This chain uses TRBV6-2 or TRBV6-3 with TRBJ1-2; D not resolved. Germline V gene sequence: CDR1 MNHEY, CDR2 SVGEGT. With 2 bases removed from V and 8 bases from J, the gap between germline ends came to 12 bases. The CDR3 runs to 13 residues. The CDR3 spells CASSYATQEGYTF. The CDR3 DNA follows: TGTGCCAGCAGTTACGCCACTCAGGAGGGCTACACCTTC.

This sequence joins TRBV28 and TRBJ1-1; D gene ambiguous. CDR3 length equals 14 residues. Trimming stripped 3 bases from V and 0 bases from J, with 8 bases between. The germline CDR1 and CDR2 sequences are MDHEN and SYDVKM. The CDR3 DNA is TGTGCCAGCAGTTTTGTGTACGTGAACACTGAAGCTTTCTTT. Its translation is CASSFVYVNTEAFF.

This clonotype was recorded at least ten times. This chain joins TRBV5-6 and TRBJ2-7, with D tentatively TRBD1 (6 bases). The V end was cut by 0 bases, the J end by 2 bases, with 9 bases between. This CDR3 has 14 amino acids. Per germline, CDR1 SGHDT and CDR2 YYEEEE. DNA for the CDR3: TGTGCCAGCAGCTTGGCACAGGGTACCTACGAGCAGTACTTC. Encoded protein: CASSLAQGTYEQYF.

The sample holds many counts of this clonotype. The chain joins TRBV6-6 to TRBJ1-2, with 8 bases aligning to TRBD1. This CDR3 region has 16 residues. With 2 bases clipped from V and 2 bases from J, the junction kept 7 bases outside the gene matches. Germline values: CDR1 MNHNY, CDR2 SVGAGI (reference sequence). CDR3: CASSYGQGGTNYGYTF. In nucleotides, the CDR3 is TGTGCCAGCAGTTACGGACAGGGAGGGACCAACTATGGCTACACCTTC.

This clonotype was found once. The chain joins TRBV28 to TRBJ1-1, with D possibly being TRBD1 (5 bases). Germline values: CDR1 MDHEN, CDR2 SYDVKM. With 5 bases removed from V and 1 base from J, the gap between germline ends came to 14 bases. The CDR3 is 15 amino acids. In DNA, the CDR3 is TGTGCCAGCAGTCCCGACGGGGCCGCGAACACTGAAGCTTTCTTT. This translates into CASSPDGAANTEAFF. Full variable domain (outside the CDR3, taken from reference TRBV28 and TRBJ1-1): DVKVTQSSRYLVKRTGEKVFLECVQDMDHENMFWYRQDPGLGLRLIYFSYDVKMKEKGDIPEGYSVSREKKERFSLILESASTNQTSMYLCASSPDGAANTEAFFGQGTRLTVV.

To note about this clonotype: A read error is possible here, since a much larger clone lies one base away. A read error is likely, as this CDR3 ends without the conserved phenylalanine or tryptophan. The chain couples TRBV5-1 to TRBJ2-6; D gene uncertain. The germline V and J ends were trimmed by 0 bases and 0 bases, with 13 bases remaining between them. The length of the CDR3 is 18 residues. Germline V gene lookup returns CDR1 SGHRS and CDR2 YFSETQ. CDR3 coding DNA: TGCGCCAGCAGCTTGGTTGTCCGCGCAAACTCTGGGGCCAACGTCCTGACTTCC. This translates into CASSLVVRANSGANVLTS.

This clonotype was observed many times. This chain joins TRBV20-1 and TRBJ2-7; 8 nucleotides align to TRBD2. Germline CDR1 and CDR2: DFQATT and SNEGSKA (reference sequence). The V and J ends lost 3 bases and 2 bases, in that order; junction bases with no gene match: 9. The length of the CDR3 is 15 residues. The DNA of the CDR3 is TGCAGTGCTAGCCAAAATAGCGGGGTCACCTACGAGCAGTACTTC. The encoded protein is CSASQNSGVTYEQYF.

In DNA, the CDR3 is TGTGCCAGCAGCCGCAACGACAGGGCGTTACGCTACACCTTC. Its protein is CASSRNDRALRYTF. The chain is built from TRBV3-1 and TRBJ1-2; 7 bases fit TRBD1. Looked up from germline, CDR1 is LGHDT and CDR2 is YNNKEL (reference sequence). V was clipped by 4 bases and J by 9 bases; unmatched bases: 11. The CDR3 contains 14 residues.

There are many counts of this clonotype. The V call is TRBV3-1, the J call TRBJ2-7; no firm D call. The germline V and J ends were trimmed by 4 bases and 1 base, with 11 bases remaining between them. Germline CDR1 is LGHDT and CDR2 is YNNKEL (reference sequence). The CDR3 extends over 14 amino acids. The CDR3 nucleotides read TGTGCCAGCAGCCCCTATCCGGGTTCCTACGAGCAGTACTTC. Protein product: CASSPYPGSYEQYF.